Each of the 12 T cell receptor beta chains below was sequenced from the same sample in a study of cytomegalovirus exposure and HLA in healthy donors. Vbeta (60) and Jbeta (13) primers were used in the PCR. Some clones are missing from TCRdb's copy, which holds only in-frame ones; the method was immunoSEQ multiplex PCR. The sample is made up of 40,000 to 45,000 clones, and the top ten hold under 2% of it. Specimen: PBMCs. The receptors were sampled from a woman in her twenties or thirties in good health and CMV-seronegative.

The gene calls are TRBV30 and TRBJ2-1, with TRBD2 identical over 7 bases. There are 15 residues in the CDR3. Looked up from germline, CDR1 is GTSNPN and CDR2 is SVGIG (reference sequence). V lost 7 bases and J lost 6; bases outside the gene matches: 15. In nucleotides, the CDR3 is TGTGCCTTCCAAGTGGGGCTAGCGGTGGGCAATGAGCAGTTCTTC. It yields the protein CAFQVGLAVGNEQFF.

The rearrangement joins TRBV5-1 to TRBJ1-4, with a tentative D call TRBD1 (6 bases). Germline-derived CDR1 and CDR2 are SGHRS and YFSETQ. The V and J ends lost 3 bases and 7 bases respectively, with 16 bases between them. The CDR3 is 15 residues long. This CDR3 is CASSSTGWGLEKLFF. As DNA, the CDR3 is TGCGCCAGCAGCTCCACAGGGTGGGGGCTTGAAAAACTGTTTTTT.

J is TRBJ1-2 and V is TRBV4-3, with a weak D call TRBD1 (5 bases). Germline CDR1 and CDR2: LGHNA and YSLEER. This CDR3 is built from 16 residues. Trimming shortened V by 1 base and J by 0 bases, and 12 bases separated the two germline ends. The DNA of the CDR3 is TGCGCCAGCAGCCAAGCTTTTGGGGGGACTAACTATGGCTACACCTTC. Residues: CASSQAFGGTNYGYTF.

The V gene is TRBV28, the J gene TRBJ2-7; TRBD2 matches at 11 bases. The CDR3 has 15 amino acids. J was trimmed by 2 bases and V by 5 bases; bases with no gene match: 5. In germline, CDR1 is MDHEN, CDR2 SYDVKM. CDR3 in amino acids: CASSQNSGRAYEQYF. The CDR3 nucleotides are TGTGCCAGCAGTCAAAATAGCGGGAGGGCCTACGAGCAGTACTTC.

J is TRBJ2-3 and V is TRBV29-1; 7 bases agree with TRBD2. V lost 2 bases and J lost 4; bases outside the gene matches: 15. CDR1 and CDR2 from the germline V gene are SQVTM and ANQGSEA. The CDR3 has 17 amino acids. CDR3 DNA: TGCAGCGTTGAACTGGCTAGCGGTGATGTCTGGGCAGATACGCAGTATTTT. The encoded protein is CSVELASGDVWADTQYF.

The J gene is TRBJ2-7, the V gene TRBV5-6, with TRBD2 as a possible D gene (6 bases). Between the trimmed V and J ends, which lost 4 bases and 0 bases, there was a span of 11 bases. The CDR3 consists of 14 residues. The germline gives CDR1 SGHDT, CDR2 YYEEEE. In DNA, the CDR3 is TGTGCCAGCAGCCCCGGGGGACTCTCCTACGAGCAGTACTTC. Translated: CASSPGGLSYEQYF. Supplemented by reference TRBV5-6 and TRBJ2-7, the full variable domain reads DAGVTQSPTHLIKTRGQQVTLRCSPKSGHDTVSWYQQALGQGPQFIFQYYEEEERQRGNFPDRFSGHQFPNYSSELNVNALLLGDSALYLCASSPGGLSYEQYFGPGTRLTVT.

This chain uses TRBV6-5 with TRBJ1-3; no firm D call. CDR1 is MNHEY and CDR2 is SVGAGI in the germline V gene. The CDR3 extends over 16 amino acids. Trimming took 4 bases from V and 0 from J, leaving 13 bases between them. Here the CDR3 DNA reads TGTGCCAGCAGTTCGCCCACGGACTACTCTGGAAACACCATATATTTT. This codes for CASSSPTDYSGNTIYF.

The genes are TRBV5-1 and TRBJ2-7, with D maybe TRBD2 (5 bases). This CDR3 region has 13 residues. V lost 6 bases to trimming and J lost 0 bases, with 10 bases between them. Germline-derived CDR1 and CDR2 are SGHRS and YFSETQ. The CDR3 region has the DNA TGCGCCAGCATGGACTTGTTCTCCTACGAGCAGTACTTC. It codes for CASMDLFSYEQYF.

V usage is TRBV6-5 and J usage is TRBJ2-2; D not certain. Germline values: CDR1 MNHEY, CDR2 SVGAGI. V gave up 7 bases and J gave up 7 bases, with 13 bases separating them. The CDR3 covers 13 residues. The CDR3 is CASTRTVDGELFF. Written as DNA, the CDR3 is TGTGCCAGCACCCGAACAGTGGACGGGGAGCTGTTTTTT.

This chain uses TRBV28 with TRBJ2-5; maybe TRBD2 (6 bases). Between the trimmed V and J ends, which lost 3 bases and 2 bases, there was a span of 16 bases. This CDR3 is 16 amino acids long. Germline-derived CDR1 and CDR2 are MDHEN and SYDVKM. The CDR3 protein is CASSFIWRGDQETQYF. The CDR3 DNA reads TGTGCCAGCAGTTTCATTTGGCGGGGAGATCAAGAGACCCAGTACTTC. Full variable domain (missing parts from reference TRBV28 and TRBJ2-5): DVKVTQSSRYLVKRTGEKVFLECVQDMDHENMFWYRQDPGLGLRLIYFSYDVKMKEKGDIPEGYSVSREKKERFSLILESASTNQTSMYLCASSFIWRGDQETQYFGPGTRLLVL.

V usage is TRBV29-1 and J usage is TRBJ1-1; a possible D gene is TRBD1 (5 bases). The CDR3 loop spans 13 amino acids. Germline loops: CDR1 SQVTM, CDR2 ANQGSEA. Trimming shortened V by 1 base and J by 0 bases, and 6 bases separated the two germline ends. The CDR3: CSVEGQMNTEAFF. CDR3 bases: TGCAGCGTTGAAGGACAGATGAACACTGAAGCTTTCTTT.

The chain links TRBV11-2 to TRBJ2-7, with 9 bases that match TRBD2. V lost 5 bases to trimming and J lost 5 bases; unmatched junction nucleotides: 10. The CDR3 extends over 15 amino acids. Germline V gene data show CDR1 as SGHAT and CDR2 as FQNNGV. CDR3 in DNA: TGTGCCAGCAGCCAGATAGCGGGAGTGGGGAACGAGCAGTACTTC. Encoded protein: CASSQIAGVGNEQYF.